Below are 5 T cell receptor beta chains sequenced from a single sample in a study of blood T cell repertoires in COVID-19. Clones were sequenced by immunoSEQ multiplex PCR, and TCRdb holds only the in-frame ones, with some missing. Of about 230,000 clones in the sample, about nine tenths were seen once. The sample comprised PBMCs or T cells enriched from blood (not recorded which). These receptors originate from a man aged 18-30 years who had recovered from COVID-19.

The CDR3 DNA reads TGTGCCAGCAGTTACTCGGCAGGTAGCAATCAGCCCCAGCATTTT. Translated: CASSYSAGSNQPQHF. The V gene is TRBV6-6, the J gene TRBJ1-5; D unclear. Trimming pared 0 bases from V and 0 bases from J, leaving 6 bases between. The CDR3 loop spans 15 amino acids. Germline assignment: CDR1 MNHNY and CDR2 SVGAGI (reference sequence).

The chain carries TRBV7-9 and TRBJ1-2, with 8 bases fitting TRBD1. CDR1 SEHNR and CDR2 FQNEAQ come from the germline V gene (reference sequence). J gave up 6 bases and V 5 bases, and 5 bases lay outside the gene matches. This CDR3 has 13 amino acids. For the CDR3, the DNA is TGTGCCAGCAGCAACGGACAGGGTCATGGCTACACCTTC. This sequence encodes CASSNGQGHGYTF.

The chain is built from TRBV11-3 and TRBJ2-7; perhaps TRBD2 as D (5 bases). This CDR3 is 12 amino acids long. Germline CDR1 and CDR2: SGHNT and YENEEA. V was clipped by 5 bases and J by 5 bases, with 10 bases between them. The CDR3 spells CASSGRGHEQYF. CDR3 nucleotides: TGTGCCAGCAGCGGGAGAGGGCACGAGCAGTACTTC. Full variable domain (missing parts from reference TRBV11-3 and TRBJ2-7): EAGVVQSPRYKIIEKKQPVAFWCNPISGHNTLYWYLQNLGQGPELLIRYENEEAVDDSQLPKDRFSAERLKGVDSTLKIQPAELGDSAVYLCASSGRGHEQYFGPGTRLTVT.

This clone appeared a few times. This sequence joins TRBV19 and TRBJ1-3; TRBD1 matches 7 bases. The V and J ends lost 3 bases and 0 bases, in that order; junction bases with no gene match: 2. This CDR3 has 15 residues. Germline V gene lookup returns CDR1 LNHDA and CDR2 SQIVND (reference sequence). For the CDR3, the DNA is TGTGCCAGTAGTATTGGGACAGCCTCTGGAAACACCATATATTTT. This gives the protein CASSIGTASGNTIYF.

The rearrangement joins TRBV5-1 to TRBJ2-3, with D perhaps TRBD2 (6 bases). CDR1 SGHRS and CDR2 YFSETQ come from the germline V gene. The length of the CDR3 is 14 residues. V lost 4 bases to trimming and J lost 3 bases, with 12 bases between them. CDR3 coding DNA: TGCGCCAGCAGCGAGACGGGAGTGACAGATACGCAGTATTTT. Residues: CASSETGVTDTQYF.